The clone carrying this T cell receptor beta chain occurred a few times. What it binds is unknown. CDR3 size: 15 residues. CDR1 SNHLY and CDR2 FYNNEI come from the germline V gene. V trimming: 8 bases; J trimming: 4 bases; junction bases outside the gene matches: 13. These data originate in a study of beta chain features in type 1 diabetes. Whole-study context: All samples yielded over 95,000,000 examined sorted cells. General study points: A closer apparent resemblance between naive, central memory and Treg TCRB repertoires was seen in patients than in healthy donors. A PCR bias possibly favoring shorter templates would apply equally to patients and controls. Insertions at VDJ junctions were less frequent in type 1 diabetes patients. These patients also deleted more nucleotides at the same junctions.

Expressed TCRB transcripts were sequenced after all isolated RNA was converted to cDNA. TCRdb's table, derived via immunoSEQ multiplex PCR, lists solely in-frame clones and lacks some. The table lists fewer than 500,000 clones, 14% of them singletons, with around 0.035% in the top ten. The sequenced sample was naive CD4+ T cells from blood. The origin of this receptor is a man aged 30-40 years in good health. The chain is built from TRBV2 and TRBJ1-2; 7 bases fit TRBD1. The chain's CDR3 is CASRGTDSGLYGYTF. DNA for the CDR3: TGTGCCAGCCGCGGGACAGATTCAGGCCTCTATGGCTACACCTTC. Using reference TRBV2 and TRBJ1-2 for the parts outside the CDR3, the full variable domain is EPEVTQTPSHQVTQMGQEVILRCVPISNHLYFYWYRQILGQKVEFLVSFYNNEISEKSEIFDDQFSVERPDGSNFTLKIRSTKLEDSAMYFCASRGTDSGLYGYTFGSGTRLTVV.